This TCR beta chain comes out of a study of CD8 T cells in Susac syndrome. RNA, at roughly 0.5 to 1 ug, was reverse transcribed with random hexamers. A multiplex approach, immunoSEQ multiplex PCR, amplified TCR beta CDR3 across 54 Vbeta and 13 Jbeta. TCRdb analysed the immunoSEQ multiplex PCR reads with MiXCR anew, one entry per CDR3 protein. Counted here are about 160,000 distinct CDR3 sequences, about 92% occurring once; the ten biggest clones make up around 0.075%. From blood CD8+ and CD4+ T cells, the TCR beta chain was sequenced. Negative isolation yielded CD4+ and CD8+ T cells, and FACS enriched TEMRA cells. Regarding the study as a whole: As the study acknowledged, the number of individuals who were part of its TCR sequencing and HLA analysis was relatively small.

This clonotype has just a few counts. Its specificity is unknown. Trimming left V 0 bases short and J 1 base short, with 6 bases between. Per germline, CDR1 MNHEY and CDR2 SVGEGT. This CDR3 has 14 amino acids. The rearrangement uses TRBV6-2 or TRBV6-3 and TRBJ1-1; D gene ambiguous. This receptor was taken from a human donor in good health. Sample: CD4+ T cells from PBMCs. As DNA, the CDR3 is TGTGCCAGCAGTTACTCGAGAGGGAACACTGAAGCTTTCTTT. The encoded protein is CASSYSRGNTEAFF.